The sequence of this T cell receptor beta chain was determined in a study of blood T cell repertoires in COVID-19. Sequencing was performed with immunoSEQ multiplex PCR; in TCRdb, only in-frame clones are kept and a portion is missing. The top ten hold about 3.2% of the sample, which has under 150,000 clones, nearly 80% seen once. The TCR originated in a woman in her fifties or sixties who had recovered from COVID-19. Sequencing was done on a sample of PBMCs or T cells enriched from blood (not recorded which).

DNA of the CDR3: TGTGCCAGCAGCCGCGGGGGCGCGGGGAACACTGAAGCTTTCTTT. It is translated as CASSRGGAGNTEAFF. This chain uses TRBV7-3 with TRBJ1-1; perhaps TRBD1 as D (6 bases). V lost 5 bases, J lost 1 base, and 14 bases lay in between. The CDR3 has 15 amino acids. Germline V gene data show CDR1 as SGHTA and CDR2 as FQGTGA.